Given below is one T cell receptor beta chain in context. This entry belongs to a study of blood T cell repertoires in COVID-19. Overall study: Samples came from the United States, Italy and Spain, spanning acute and convalescent COVID-19. PBMCs, B-cell-depleted T cells, or T cells were the source of the cDNA or gDNA that made up the material.

Authors' analysis steps: Using reference gene primer amplification, nucleated cell counts were estimated. Profiling relied on immunoSEQ multiplex PCR, and the TCRdb table lists in-frame clones only, not all of them. V, J and clone size are taken as reported in that table, and D and trimming were inferred from the DNA itself. The repertoire holds over 100,000 clones, with about 90% as singletons. The V gene lost 0 bases and the J gene lost 0 bases, with 13 bases spanning the gap. The V gene's germline CDR1 is SGHRS and CDR2 YFSETQ. The length of the CDR3 is 16 residues. This clonotype was obtained from a human donor in a cohort sampled during active COVID-19. The chain has TRBV5-1 and TRBJ2-7; possibly TRBD2 for D (6 bases). The sequencing input was peripheral blood. This CDR3 reads CASSLGAAGGSYEQYF. The CDR3 region has the DNA TGCGCCAGCAGCTTGGGGGCAGCCGGGGGCTCCTACGAGCAGTACTTC.